These T cell receptor beta chains were read from a single sample in a study of blood T cell repertoires in COVID-19. This table comes from immunoSEQ multiplex PCR, and its TCRdb copy is limited to in-frame clones, with some not included. The sample lists 50,000 to 70,000 clones; around 87% were seen once. The specimen was peripheral blood. Every receptor here comes from a man in his sixties with active or convalescent COVID-19. Each CDR3 is given with its conserved first and last residue. The D gene is left open where the match is weak. Clone size is not always given. Where it is, it says once, few, many or a class for expanded clones.

CDR3 protein	CDR3 DNA	D gene	V gene	J gene	clone size
CASSLTASNTGELFF	TGTGCCAGCAGCTTAACAGCCTCGAACACCGGGGAGCTGTTTTTT	-	TRBV11-1	TRBJ2-2	-
CASSSLIYREYGICNQPQHF	TGCGCCAGCAGCTCACTCATTTACAGGGAATACGGGATCTGCAATCAGCCCCAGCATTTT	-	TRBV5-1	TRBJ1-5	-
CASSLSRGTEAFF	TGTGCCAGCAGTCTCTCCCGCGGCACTGAAGCTTTCTTT	-	TRBV27	TRBJ1-1	-
CASSPHGSTNEKLFF	TGTGCCAGCAGCCCCCACGGGAGTACTAATGAAAAACTGTTTTTT	-	TRBV7-9	TRBJ1-4	-
CASSIGWASGDYEQYF	TGTGCCAGTAGTATAGGTTGGGCTAGCGGGGACTACGAGCAGTACTTC	TRBD2	TRBV19	TRBJ2-7	few
CSVETGIGSYNEQFF	TGCAGCGTTGAGACAGGGATTGGCTCCTACAATGAGCAGTTCTTC	TRBD1	TRBV29-1	TRBJ2-1	-
CSVVSSSNTEAFF	TGCAGCGTTGTTTCTTCGTCGAACACTGAAGCTTTCTTT	-	TRBV29-1	TRBJ1-1	-
CASGTGTTASLNTEAFF	TGTGCTAGTGGAACCGGGACAACCGCATCTCTGAACACTGAAGCTTTCTTT	-	TRBV12-5	TRBJ1-1	-
CASSSPGTGLGGYTF	TGTGCCAGCAGTTCTCCCGGGACAGGCCTCGGTGGCTACACCTTC	TRBD1	TRBV27	TRBJ1-2	-
CASTPGGGKETQYF	TGTGCCAGCACTCCGGGGGGGGGCAAAGAGACCCAGTACTTC	TRBD2	TRBV7-2	TRBJ2-5	-
CASTLLNQPQHF	TGTGCCAGCACCCTTTTAAATCAGCCCCAGCATTTT	-	TRBV28	TRBJ1-5	-
CASSQDPQRGQRDTQYF	TGCGCCAGCAGCCAAGATCCGCAGCGGGGACAACGGGATACGCAGTATTTT	-	TRBV4-3	TRBJ2-3	-
CASSLGVGTGSYEQYF	TGTGCCAGCAGTTTAGGGGTCGGGACAGGGTCCTACGAGCAGTACTTC	TRBD1	TRBV27	TRBJ2-7	-
CASSSYFSYNEQFF	TGTGCCAGCAGCTCCTATTTCTCCTACAATGAGCAGTTCTTC	-	TRBV5-6	TRBJ2-1	-
CASSFLEQTDANTGELFF	TGTGCCAGCAGCTTTCTGGAGCAGACAGACGCGAACACCGGGGAGCTGTTTTTT	-	TRBV13	TRBJ2-2	-
CASSPDIAPTDTQYF	TGTGCCAGCTCACCGGACATCGCCCCCACAGATACACAGTATTTT	-	TRBV18	TRBJ2-3	-
CASSVSGGADTQYF	TGTGCCAGCAGCGTTAGCGGGGGGGCGGATACGCAGTATTTT	TRBD2	TRBV9	TRBJ2-3	-
CASSPRTGINSYEQYF	TGTGCCAGCAGCCCAAGGACAGGAATAAACTCCTACGAGCAGTACTTC	TRBD1	TRBV5-4	TRBJ2-7	-
CASSGTSVETQYF	TGTGCCAGCAGTGGGACTAGCGTGGAGACCCAGTACTTC	TRBD2	TRBV2	TRBJ2-5	-
CASSLWGPHGHNSGNTIYF	TGTGCCAGCAGTTTATGGGGCCCCCACGGACACAACTCTGGAAACACCATATATTTT	-	TRBV27	TRBJ1-3	-
CASSFSGQGESDTQYF	TGTGCCAGCAGTTTCTCCGGACAGGGGGAATCAGATACGCAGTATTTT	TRBD1	TRBV28	TRBJ2-3	-
CASRIQGSETQYF	TGTGCCAGCAGGATACAGGGGTCAGAGACCCAGTACTTC	TRBD1	TRBV7-9	TRBJ2-5	-
CASSQPRDTSSGNTIYF	TGTGCCAGCAGCCAACCAAGGGACACCAGCTCTGGAAACACCATATATTTT	-	TRBV4-2	TRBJ1-3	-
CASGDSVNSPLHF	TGTGCCAGCGGGGACAGCGTAAATTCACCCCTCCACTTT	TRBD1	TRBV7-2	TRBJ1-6	-
CASSPPGQGVSPLHF	TGTGCCAGCAGCCCTCCGGGACAAGGTGTTTCACCCCTCCACTTT	-	TRBV3-1/TRBV3-2	TRBJ1-6	few
CASSQDLDSTYNEQFF	TGTGCCAGCAGCCAAGATCTAGACTCTACCTACAATGAGCAGTTCTTC	-	TRBV3-1/TRBV3-2	TRBJ2-1	-
CASRQTNTGGFF	TGTGCCAGCAGACAAACAAACACAGGGGGGTTCTTT	TRBD1	TRBV12-3/TRBV12-4	TRBJ1-1	-
CASSMGGVAKNIQYF	TGTGCCAGTAGTATGGGCGGGGTCGCCAAAAACATTCAGTACTTC	-	TRBV19	TRBJ2-4	-
CASSPGTVTNEKLFF	TGTGCCAGCAGCCCCGGGACAGTGACTAATGAAAAACTGTTTTTT	TRBD1	TRBV11-2	TRBJ1-4	-
CASSFSSPNTEAFF	TGTGCCAGCAGCTTTAGTAGTCCAAACACTGAAGCTTTCTTT	-	TRBV7-2	TRBJ1-1	-
CASSQGTGEYF	TGTGCCAGCAGCCAAGGTACAGGGGAGTACTTC	TRBD1	TRBV14	TRBJ2-7	-
CASSSEFSGGELFF	TGTGCCAGCAGCTCTGAATTTTCGGGCGGGGAGCTGTTTTTT	-	TRBV7-2	TRBJ2-2	-
CASTTGGLGTEAFF	TGTGCCAGCACTACCGGCGGCCTGGGCACTGAAGCTTTCTTT	-	TRBV6-5	TRBJ1-1	-
CASSLVSGTEAFF	TGCGCCAGCAGCTTGGTTTCGGGTACTGAAGCTTTCTTT	-	TRBV5-1	TRBJ1-1	-
CASSHGQGSGTQYF	TGCGCCAGCAGTCACGGACAGGGAAGTGGGACCCAGTACTTC	TRBD1	TRBV10-2	TRBJ2-5	-
CASSQGRAGNEKLFF	TGTGCCAGCAGCCAAGGGAGGGCTGGGAATGAAAAACTGTTTTTT	-	TRBV3-1/TRBV3-2	TRBJ1-4	-
CASSLRGRAYEQYF	TGTGCCAGCAGCTTACGGGGGAGGGCCTACGAGCAGTACTTC	TRBD2	TRBV11-3	TRBJ2-7	-
CASSRRTGEKLFF	TGTGCCAGCAGCCGGCGGACGGGAGAAAAACTGTTTTTT	-	TRBV7-9	TRBJ1-4	once
CASGWDWNTEAFF	TGTGCCAGTGGTTGGGACTGGAACACTGAAGCTTTCTTT	-	TRBV19	TRBJ1-1	-
CASRASWEQYF	TGTGCCAGCAGGGCTAGTTGGGAGCAGTACTTC	-	TRBV28	TRBJ2-7	-
CASSLGTGKYEQYF	TGCGCCAGCAGCCTTGGGACAGGGAAATACGAGCAGTACTTC	TRBD1	TRBV4-1	TRBJ2-7	medium-sized
CASRGQGRDTEAFF	TGTGCCAGCAGGGGACAGGGAAGGGACACTGAAGCTTTCTTT	TRBD1	TRBV6-5	TRBJ1-1	once
CASSNGQGFDEKLFF	TGTGCCAGCAGCAACGGACAGGGCTTTGATGAAAAACTGTTTTTT	TRBD1	TRBV7-9	TRBJ1-4	-
CASSLPGSGNTIYF	TGTGCCAGCAGCTTGCCAGGCTCTGGAAACACCATATATTTT	-	TRBV5-5	TRBJ1-3	once
CASSENSYNEQFF	TGTGCCAGCAGTGAGAACAGCTACAATGAGCAGTTCTTC	-	TRBV2	TRBJ2-1	-
CASSILGHPPEKLFF	TGTGCCAGTAGTATACTGGGGCACCCCCCTGAAAAACTGTTTTTT	-	TRBV19	TRBJ1-4	-
CASSPNIQGLTTEAFF	TGTGCCAGCAGTCCGAACATTCAGGGGTTGACCACTGAAGCTTTCTTT	-	TRBV6-2/TRBV6-3	TRBJ1-1	-
CASTRSSYNSPLHF	TGTGCCAGCACGCGGAGCTCCTATAATTCACCCCTCCACTTT	-	TRBV6-5	TRBJ1-6	few
CASSLTGGGAEAFF	TGTGCCAGCAGCCTTACGGGGGGAGGGGCTGAAGCTTTCTTT	-	TRBV13	TRBJ1-1	-
CASSRGTSINEQFF	TGCGCCAGCAGCCGCGGGACTAGCATAAATGAGCAGTTCTTC	TRBD2	TRBV5-1	TRBJ2-1	-
CASSLGQAGGTQYF	TGTGCCAGCAGCCTGGGGCAGGCGGGGGGTACGCAGTATTTT	TRBD2	TRBV2	TRBJ2-3	-
CASSKQDSYNEQFF	TGTGCCAGCAGCAAACAGGACTCCTACAATGAGCAGTTCTTC	-	TRBV5-4	TRBJ2-1	-
CASSLGQGAEAFF	TGTGCCAGCAGTTTGGGGCAGGGGGCTGAAGCTTTCTTT	TRBD1	TRBV6-5	TRBJ1-1	-
CASSPGQGVHEQYF	TGTGCCAGCAGCCCTGGACAGGGTGTCCACGAGCAGTACTTC	TRBD1	TRBV5-5	TRBJ2-7	few
CASSFGQGVGSSYNEQFF	TGTGCCAGCAGTTTCGGTCAGGGGGTTGGTAGCTCCTACAATGAGCAGTTCTTC	TRBD1	TRBV27	TRBJ2-1	-
CASSNGGLAGGHINEQFF	TGTGCCAGCAGCAATGGGGGACTAGCGGGAGGGCATATCAATGAGCAGTTCTTC	TRBD2	TRBV7-9	TRBJ2-1	-